The clone carrying this TCR beta chain was counted only a few times. Its specificity is unknown. The entry originates in a study of T-cell memory formation after mild COVID-19. The CDR3 is 15 amino acids. The germline V gene encodes CDR1 KGHSH and CDR2 LQKENI. V gave up 2 bases and J gave up 10 bases, with 17 bases separating them. MiXCR, applied by TCRdb to the 5' RACE reads, yields one record per CDR3 protein. This sample has 450,000 to 700,000 distinct CDR3 sequences; roughly 18% occur once, and the top ten carry more than 10%. Overall study findings and caveats: Clones shrinking from day 15 to 85 showed even CD4/CD8 mixes; later expanders tilted CD4+.

Sequencing was carried out using PBMCs or a T cell subset sorted from them (not recorded which). The chain employs TRBV18 and TRBJ1-4; no clear D gene. The TCR comes from an adult woman who had mild COVID-19 (a few samples of this study predate the infection). Cell type and time point are not known. In DNA form, the CDR3 reads TGTGCCAGCTCACCAGACGACATCTCAACGGCAAAACTGTTTTTT. This codes for CASSPDDISTAKLFF.